One and the same sample provided the 7 T cell receptor beta chains below, sequenced in a study of blood T cell repertoires in COVID-19. The protocol was immunoSEQ multiplex PCR, while the TCRdb copy is restricted to in-frame clones and leaves out a portion. The sample lists tens of thousands of clones, more than 70% seen once, with less than 2.5% in the top ten. The sequenced material came from peripheral blood. These receptor sequences come from a man between 45 and 60 years old with acute or convalescent COVID-19.

The chain employs TRBV7-2 and TRBJ1-2, with a weak D call TRBD1 (6 bases). The length of the CDR3 is 16 residues. V was cut by 4 bases and J by 4 bases, with 19 bases left in between. In germline, CDR1 is SGHTA, CDR2 FQGNSA. CDR3 coding DNA: TGTGCCAGCAGCTCACAGGGTTCCTCCGGCTTCTATGGCTACACCTTC. This gives the protein CASSSQGSSGFYGYTF.

V gene TRBV28 combines with J gene TRBJ1-2; 10 bases align to TRBD1. The V gene's germline CDR1 is MDHEN and CDR2 SYDVKM. This CDR3 has 15 amino acids. Trimming cost V 5 bases and J 3 bases; bases outside gene matches: 6. The CDR3 region is CASSTTGGVDYGYTF. The DNA for the CDR3 is TGTGCCAGCAGTACGACAGGGGGCGTGGACTATGGCTACACCTTC.

The rearrangement uses TRBV14 and TRBJ1-2; perhaps TRBD1 as D (5 bases). The V gene lost 5 bases and the J gene lost 4 bases, with 11 bases spanning the gap. CDR1 and CDR2 from the germline V gene are SGHDN and FVKESK. The CDR3 is 13 residues long. The DNA of the CDR3 is TGTGCCAGCAGCTTCAATCAGGGCTATGGCTACACCTTC. Encoded protein: CASSFNQGYGYTF. The whole variable domain, remainder taken from reference TRBV14 and TRBJ1-2, is EAGVTQFPSHSVIEKGQTVTLRCDPISGHDNLYWYRRVMGKEIKFLLHFVKESKQDESGMPNNRFLAERTGGTYSTLKVQPAELEDSGVYFCASSFNQGYGYTFGSGTRLTVV.

CDR3 sequence: CASSSAGTGAYEQYF. The CDR3 DNA reads as TGTGCCAGCAGCTCCGCCGGGACAGGGGCCTACGAGCAGTACTTC. The chain links TRBV5-5 to TRBJ2-7, with 10 positions matching TRBD1. V lost 3 bases and J lost 2; bases outside the gene matches: 5. The CDR3 spans 15 residues. Per germline, CDR1 SGHKS and CDR2 YYEKEE (reference sequence).

The V and J genes are TRBV7-9 and TRBJ1-1, with 7 bases that match TRBD1. The junction had 4 bases not matched to a gene; V was cut back by 5 bases and J by 7 bases. Germline V gene lookup returns CDR1 SEHNR and CDR2 FQNEAQ (reference sequence). This CDR3 comprises 12 residues. The CDR3 spells CASSGDSHEAFF. CDR3 in DNA: TGTGCCAGCAGCGGGGACAGCCATGAAGCTTTCTTT.

J is TRBJ2-2 and V is TRBV9, with 7 bases fitting TRBD2. The CDR3 contains 15 residues. Germline values: CDR1 SGDLS, CDR2 YYNGEE. V lost 1 base and J lost 1; bases outside the gene matches: 1. The CDR3: CASSVTGGNTGELFF. The CDR3 coding sequence is TGTGCCAGCAGCGTAACGGGGGGGAACACCGGGGAGCTGTTTTTT. The full variable domain, with the rest looked up from reference TRBV9 and TRBJ2-2, is DSGVTQTPKHLITATGQRVTLRCSPRSGDLSVYWYQQSLDQGLQFLIQYYNGEERAKGNILERFSAQQFPDLHSELNLSSLELGDSALYFCASSVTGGNTGELFFGEGSRLTVL.

J is TRBJ1-4 and V is TRBV4-1, with 7 bases that match TRBD1. The CDR3 loop spans 18 amino acids. J gave up 5 bases and V 4 bases, and 16 bases lay outside the gene matches. Germline lookup yields CDR1 MGHRA and CDR2 YSYEKL. The CDR3 DNA is TGCGCCAGCAGCCTCTCTACCTTGAGGACAGGCCGGAATGAAAAACTGTTTTTT. Translating it yields CASSLSTLRTGRNEKLFF.